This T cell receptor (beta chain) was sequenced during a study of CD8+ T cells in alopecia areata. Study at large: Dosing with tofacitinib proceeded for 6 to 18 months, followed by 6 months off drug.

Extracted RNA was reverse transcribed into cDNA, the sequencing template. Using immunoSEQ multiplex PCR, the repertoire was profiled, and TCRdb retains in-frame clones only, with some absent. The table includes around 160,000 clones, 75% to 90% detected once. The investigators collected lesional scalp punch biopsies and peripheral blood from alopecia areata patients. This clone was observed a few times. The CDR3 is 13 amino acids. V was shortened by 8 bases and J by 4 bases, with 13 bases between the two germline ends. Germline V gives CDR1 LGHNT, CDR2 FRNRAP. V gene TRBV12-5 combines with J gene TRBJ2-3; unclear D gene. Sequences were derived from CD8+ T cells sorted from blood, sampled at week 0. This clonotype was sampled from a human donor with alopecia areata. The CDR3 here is CASSPLGPDTQYF. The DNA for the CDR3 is TGTGCTAGTTCCCCCTTGGGTCCAGATACGCAGTATTTT.